Sequencing of this T cell receptor beta chain was carried out in a study of T cells after posttransplantation cyclophosphamide. Germline assignment: CDR1 SQVTM and CDR2 ANQGSEA. Trimming at V came to 5 bases and at J to 5 bases, leaving 3 bases not matched to a gene. The CDR3 contains 13 residues. Repertoires were generated with immunoSEQ multiplex PCR, while TCRdb's copy carries only in-frame clones and drops some. The sample consists of several thousand clones, over 70% of them appearing once. Busulfan-fludarabine conditioning, marrow transplant, and cyclophosphamide on days +3 and +4 were administered.

This sequence was found in a male patient in his thirties who received an allogeneic stem cell transplant from a related donor, was CMV-positive, and had acute GVHD only. The graft donor may have given rise to some T cells. The chain combines TRBV29-1 with TRBJ2-2, with 9 nucleotides matching TRBD1. Sequenced material: PBMCs, taken around 1,500 days after allogeneic stem cell transplant with posttransplant cyclophosphamide. The CDR3 spells CSVLQGATGELFF. DNA for the CDR3: TGCAGCGTTCTACAGGGGGCTACCGGGGAGCTGTTTTTT.